The clone carrying this T cell receptor beta chain was picked up one time. The antigen is undetermined. From germline, CDR1 is SGDLS and CDR2 YYNGEE. The CDR3 sequence is 14 residues long. V lost 0 bases, J lost 7 bases, and 10 bases lay in between. The entry originates in a study of OX40 agonist ivuxolimab in advanced cancers. Study overall: Ivuxolimab was delivered to patients intravenously every 2 weeks at doses spanning 0.01 to 10 mg/kg. Findings of the study overall: Partly responding patients at 0.1-3.0 mg/kg showed some of the smallest clonal expansion. Relative to CD4+, CD8+ T cells held more expanded clones on average.

It was autoimmune disease history or systemic immunosuppression that excluded patients. Sequencing used immunoSEQ multiplex PCR; TCRdb keeps in-frame clones, though not all of them. Of roughly 90,000 clones in the sample, approximately 94% are singletons; the top ten hold roughly 2.8%. The chain links TRBV9 to TRBJ2-2; D is unclear. The sample was CD4+ or CD8+ T cells sorted from blood, taken in a trial of the OX40 agonist ivuxolimab. The receptor was isolated from an adult with an advanced solid tumor such as melanoma, head and neck, liver or kidney cancer. For the CDR3, the DNA is TGTGCCAGCAGCGTAGGAGGTTTCGGCGGGGAGCTGTTTTTT. It encodes CASSVGGFGGELFF.